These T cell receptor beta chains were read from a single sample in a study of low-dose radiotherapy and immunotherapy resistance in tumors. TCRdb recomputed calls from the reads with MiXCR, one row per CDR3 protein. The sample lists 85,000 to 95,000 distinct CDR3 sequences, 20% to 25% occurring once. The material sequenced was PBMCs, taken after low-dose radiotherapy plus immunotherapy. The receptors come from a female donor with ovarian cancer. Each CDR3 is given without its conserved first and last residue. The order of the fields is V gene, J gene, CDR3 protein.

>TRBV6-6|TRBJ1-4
ASSPPGGVEKLF
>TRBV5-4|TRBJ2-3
ASSTMTSGGTDTQY
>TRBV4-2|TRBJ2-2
ASSQEGATGELF
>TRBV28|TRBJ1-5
ASSSGQGGQPQH
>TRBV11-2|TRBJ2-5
ASRATSGRVQTQY
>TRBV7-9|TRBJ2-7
ASSQGSTGLDEQY
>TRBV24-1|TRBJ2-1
ATSVFFFDEQF
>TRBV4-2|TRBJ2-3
ASSQDVLAGGVDTQY
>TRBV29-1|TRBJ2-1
SVVTGSENEQF
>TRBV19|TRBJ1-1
ASTWGWQGETEAF
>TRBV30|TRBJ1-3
AWSAGFSGNTIY
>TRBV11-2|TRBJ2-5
ASSFQTGEETQY
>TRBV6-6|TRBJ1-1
ASSYGPSLPEAF
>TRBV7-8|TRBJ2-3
ASSFDRSTDTQY
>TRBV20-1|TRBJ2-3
SARSSSGGPTDTQY
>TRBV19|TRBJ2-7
ASSASGQGPEQY
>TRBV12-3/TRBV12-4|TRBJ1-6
ASNPAGSSPLH
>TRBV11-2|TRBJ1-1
ASGYRGVNTEAF
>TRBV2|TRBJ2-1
ASSVYNEQF
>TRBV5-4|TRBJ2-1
ASSLPSGSNEQF
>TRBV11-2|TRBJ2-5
ASSSGLAGPETQY
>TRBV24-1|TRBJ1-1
ATSSGGGTKAF
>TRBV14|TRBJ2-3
ASSPSWGGTDTQY
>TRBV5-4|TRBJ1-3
ASSSPGRKGNTIY
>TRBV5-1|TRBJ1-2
ASSSQGLRYGYT
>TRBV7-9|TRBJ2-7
ASSFGQGMYEQY
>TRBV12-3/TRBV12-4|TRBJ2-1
ASSTSGGLTYNEQF
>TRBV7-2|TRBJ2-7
ASSLNIGAYEQY
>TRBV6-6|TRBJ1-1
ASTPRAGASNTEAF
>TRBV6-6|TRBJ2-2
ASSPGLAGVGGELF
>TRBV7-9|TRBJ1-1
ASSPSEAGGNTEAF
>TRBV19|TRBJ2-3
ASSSRTGGVTDTQY
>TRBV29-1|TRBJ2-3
SVDREGAQTDTQY
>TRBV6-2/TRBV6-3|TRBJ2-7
ASSYVEDFSYEQY
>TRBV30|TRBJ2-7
ACPSGALPYEQY
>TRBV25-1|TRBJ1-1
ASEQTANTEAF
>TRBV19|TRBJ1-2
ASSSGDGYT
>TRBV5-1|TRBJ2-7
ASSLVGSGSSYEQY
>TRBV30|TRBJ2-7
AWTFGTGNYEQY
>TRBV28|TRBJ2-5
ASSFTGVQETQY
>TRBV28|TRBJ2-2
ASRGDRDPPKGGELF
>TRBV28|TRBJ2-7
ASSSLYEQY
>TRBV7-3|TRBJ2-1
ASSLTLIGLAGGPSYNEQF
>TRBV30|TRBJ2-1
AWSRGAAYNEQF
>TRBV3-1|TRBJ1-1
ASSQEQGDTEAF
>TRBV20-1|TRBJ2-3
SPTAPNDPDTQY
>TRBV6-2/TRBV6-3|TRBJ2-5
ASSSGTGLQETQY
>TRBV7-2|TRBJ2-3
ASSLGVVAGGQDTQY
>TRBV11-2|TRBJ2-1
ASSSRGNANEQF
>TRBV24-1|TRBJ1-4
ATSDQRANEKLF
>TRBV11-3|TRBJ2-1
ASSKRQGEDEQF